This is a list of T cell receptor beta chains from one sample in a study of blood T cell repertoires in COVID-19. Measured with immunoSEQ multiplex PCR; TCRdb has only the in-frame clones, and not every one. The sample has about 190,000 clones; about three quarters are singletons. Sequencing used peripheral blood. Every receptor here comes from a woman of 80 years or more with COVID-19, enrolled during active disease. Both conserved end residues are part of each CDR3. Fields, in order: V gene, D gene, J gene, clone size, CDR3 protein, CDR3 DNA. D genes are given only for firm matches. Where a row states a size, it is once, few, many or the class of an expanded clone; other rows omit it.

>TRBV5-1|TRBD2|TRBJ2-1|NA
CASSLALASGLNNEQFF
TGCGCCAGCAGCTTGGCCCTGGCTAGCGGGCTGAACAATGAGCAGTTCTTC
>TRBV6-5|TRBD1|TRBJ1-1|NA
CASRGQGPMNTEAFF
TGTGCCAGCAGGGGACAGGGACCCATGAACACTGAAGCTTTCTTT
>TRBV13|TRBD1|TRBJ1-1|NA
CASSARTGALNTEAFF
TGTGCCAGCAGCGCACGGACAGGGGCCTTGAACACTGAAGCTTTCTTT
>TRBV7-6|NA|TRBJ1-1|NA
CASSRGGWSSEAFF
TGTGCCAGCAGTCGCGGGGGATGGTCCTCCGAAGCTTTCTTT
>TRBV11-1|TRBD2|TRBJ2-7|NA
CASSPLAELYEQYF
TGTGCCAGCAGCCCACTAGCGGAGCTCTACGAGCAGTACTTC
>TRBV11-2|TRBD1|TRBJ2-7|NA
CASSRDRGGNEQYF
TGTGCCAGCAGCCGGGACAGGGGGGGCAACGAGCAGTACTTC
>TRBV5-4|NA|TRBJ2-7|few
CASSLGAGRTYEQYF
TGTGCCAGCAGCTTGGGGGCAGGGCGAACCTACGAGCAGTACTTC
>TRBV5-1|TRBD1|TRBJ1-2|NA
CASSSGQGNYGYTF
TGCGCCAGCAGCTCGGGACAGGGTAACTATGGCTACACCTTC
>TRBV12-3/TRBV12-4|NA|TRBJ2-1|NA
CASSLAQVSEQFF
TGTGCCAGCAGTTTAGCGCAGGTTAGTGAGCAGTTCTTC
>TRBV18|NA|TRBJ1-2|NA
CASSSTGNYGYTF
TGTGCCAGCTCGTCCACAGGGAACTATGGCTACACCTTC
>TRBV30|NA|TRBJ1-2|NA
CAWSGGRINYGYTF
TGTGCCTGGAGTGGAGGGCGGATTAACTATGGCTACACCTTC
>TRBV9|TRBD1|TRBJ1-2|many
CASSRRDRGRDGYTF
TGTGCCAGCAGCAGACGGGACAGGGGGCGAGATGGCTACACCTTC
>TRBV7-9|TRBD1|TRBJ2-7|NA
CASSLGDRGYEQYF
TGTGCCAGCAGCTTAGGGGACAGGGGCTACGAGCAGTACTTC
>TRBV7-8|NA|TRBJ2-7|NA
CASSLGQGGQYF
TGTGCCAGCAGCTTGGGCCAGGGGGGGCAGTACTTC
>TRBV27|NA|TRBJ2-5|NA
CASSLRGHRETQYF
TGTGCCAGCAGTTTACGAGGTCATCGGGAGACCCAGTACTTC
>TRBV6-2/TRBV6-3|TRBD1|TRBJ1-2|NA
CASSYSTGAGGYTF
TGTGCCAGCAGTTACTCAACAGGGGCGGGAGGCTACACCTTC
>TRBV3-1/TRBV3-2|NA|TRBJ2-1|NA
CASSQDPPGTPNEQFF
TGTGCCAGCAGCCAAGATCCTCCCGGGACTCCAAATGAGCAGTTCTTC
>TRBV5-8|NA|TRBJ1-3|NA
CASSITGSSGNTIYF
TGTGCCAGCAGCATTACAGGGTCATCTGGAAACACCATATATTTT
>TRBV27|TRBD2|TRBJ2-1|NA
CASSLRAGGTSVFNEQFF
TGTGCCAGCAGTTTAAGGGCTGGCGGGACTAGCGTCTTCAATGAGCAGTTCTTC
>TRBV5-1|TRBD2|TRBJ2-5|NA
CASMIAGGPETQYF
TGCGCCAGCATGATAGCGGGAGGGCCGGAGACCCAGTACTTC
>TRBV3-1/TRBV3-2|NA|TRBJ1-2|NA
CASSLGKGPVGYGYTF
TGTGCCAGCAGCCTCGGGAAGGGTCCCGTCGGGTATGGCTACACCTTC
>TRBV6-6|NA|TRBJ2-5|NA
CASSLVSTGNDMRETQYF
TGTGCCAGCAGTCTCGTGTCAACAGGGAACGATATGAGGGAGACCCAGTACTTC
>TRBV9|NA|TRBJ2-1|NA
CASAGLDNEQFF
TGTGCCAGCGCAGGTTTGGACAATGAGCAGTTCTTC
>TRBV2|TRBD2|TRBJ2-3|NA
CASRREAGDTQYF
TGTGCCAGCAGGCGGGAGGCAGGGGATACGCAGTATTTT
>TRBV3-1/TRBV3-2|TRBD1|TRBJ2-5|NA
CASSQDPFIGRSGTGKETQYF
TGTGCCAGCAGCCAAGATCCTTTCATTGGCCGCTCCGGGACAGGAAAAGAGACCCAGTACTTC
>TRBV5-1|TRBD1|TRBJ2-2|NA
CASSLAGGQAYTGELFF
TGCGCCAGCAGCTTGGCCGGGGGACAGGCCTACACCGGGGAGCTGTTTTTT
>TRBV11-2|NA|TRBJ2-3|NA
CASSFSPSEEADTQYF
TGTGCCAGCAGCTTTAGTCCTAGCGAGGAGGCAGATACGCAGTATTTT
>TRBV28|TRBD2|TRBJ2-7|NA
CASRSSGSYEQYF
TGTGCCAGCAGGTCTAGCGGGAGCTACGAGCAGTACTTC
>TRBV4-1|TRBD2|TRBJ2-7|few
CASSQPTSGRYEQYF
TGCGCCAGCAGCCAACCGACTAGCGGGAGATACGAGCAGTACTTC
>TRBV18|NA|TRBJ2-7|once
CASSPPGREGLDEQYF
TGTGCCAGCTCACCGCCTGGGCGGGAAGGTCTCGACGAGCAGTACTTC
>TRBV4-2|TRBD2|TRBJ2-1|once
CASSQEVGDYYTEQFF
TGTGCCAGCAGCCAAGAGGTGGGGGACTACTACACTGAGCAGTTCTTC
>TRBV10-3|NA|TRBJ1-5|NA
CAGGDTFNQPQHF
TGTGCTGGGGGGGACACTTTCAATCAGCCCCAGCATTTT
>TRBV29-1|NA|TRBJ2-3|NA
CSVKEGDTQYF
TGCAGCGTGAAGGAGGGAGATACGCAGTATTTT
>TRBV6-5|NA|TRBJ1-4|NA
CASSYSGRGWEKLFF
TGTGCCAGCAGTTACAGTGGCAGGGGTTGGGAAAAACTGTTTTTT
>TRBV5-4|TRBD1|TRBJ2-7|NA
CASSRTGGAYEQYF
TGTGCCAGCAGTCGGACAGGGGGCGCCTACGAGCAGTACTTC
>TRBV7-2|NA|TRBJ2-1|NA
CASSLPYNEQFF
TGTGCCAGCAGCCTCCCCTACAATGAGCAGTTCTTC